Below, 4 T cell receptor beta chains from the same sample are listed, as sequenced in a study of OX40 agonist ivuxolimab in advanced cancers. Assay used: immunoSEQ multiplex PCR; TCRdb lists only in-frame clones, some missing. The sample records 67,000 or so clones, about 88% being singletons. The sequencing used CD4+ or CD8+ T cells sorted from blood, collected in a trial of the OX40 agonist ivuxolimab. These receptors were obtained from an adult with an advanced solid tumor such as melanoma, head and neck, liver or kidney cancer.

The table lists this clone with a few counts. J is TRBJ2-7 and V is TRBV6-1, with D perhaps matching TRBD2 (5 bases). The CDR3 covers 15 residues. Germline V lookup: CDR1 MNHNS, CDR2 SASEGT. Trimming removed 7 bases at V and 0 bases at J, with 16 bases between. In DNA, the CDR3 is TGTGCCAGCACCGACACTAGGACGGTCTCCTACGAGCAGTACTTC. It specifies CASTDTRTVSYEQYF.

The rearrangement joins TRBV6-1 to TRBJ2-7; either TRBD1 or TRBD2 may supply D (6 bases each). This CDR3 is built from 14 residues. Per germline, CDR1 MNHNS and CDR2 SASEGT. V was trimmed by 6 bases and J by 2 bases, leaving 14 bases between them. The CDR3 region has the DNA TGTGCCAGCAGAGGACAGCCGGGGGCCTACGAGCAGTACTTC. Its protein is CASRGQPGAYEQYF.

This clone was observed a handful of times. The chain carries TRBV5-1 and TRBJ2-7; 9 nucleotides line up with TRBD2. The germline V gene encodes CDR1 SGHRS and CDR2 YFSETQ. CDR3 length: 15 residues. V lost 0 bases and J lost 3; bases outside the gene matches: 4. The CDR3 DNA follows: TGCGCCAGCAGCTTGGAAGGACTAGCGAGCTACGAGCAGTACTTC. It is translated as CASSLEGLASYEQYF. Full variable domain (missing parts from reference TRBV5-1 and TRBJ2-7): KAGVTQTPRYLIKTRGQQVTLSCSPISGHRSVSWYQQTPGQGLQFLFEYFSETQRNKGNFPGRFSGRQFSNSRSEMNVSTLELGDSALYLCASSLEGLASYEQYFGPGTRLTVT.

The V call is TRBV19, the J call TRBJ1-6; 8 bases match TRBD1. CDR1 is LNHDA and CDR2 is SQIVND in the germline V gene (reference sequence). CDR3 length equals 14 residues. Losses at the gene ends were 3 bases for V and 9 bases for J; bases not matched to a gene: 4. CDR3: CASSMGQDGSPLHF. The CDR3, as DNA: TGTGCCAGTAGTATGGGACAGGACGGTTCACCCCTCCACTTT.